This entry features one TCR beta chain sequence. With 5 bases clipped from V and 8 bases from J, the junction kept 6 bases outside the gene matches. The CDR3 spans 13 residues. The germline gives CDR1 MNHEY, CDR2 SVGAGI. This specimen comes from a study of blood T cell repertoires in COVID-19. Across the study: Sites in the United States, Italy and Spain provided acute and convalescent COVID-19 samples. T cells, B-cell-depleted T cells, or PBMCs supplied cDNA or gDNA.

As processed by the authors: From reference gene primer amplification, estimates of nucleated cell counts were derived. This table comes from immunoSEQ multiplex PCR, and its TCRdb copy is limited to in-frame clones, with some not included. D and trimming come from the DNA, and the V and J calls and clone size come from that table. Among about 98,000 clones listed, around 73% were seen once. The chain is built from TRBV6-5 and TRBJ1-2; 9 bases line up with TRBD1. This receptor was taken from a man between 60 and 75 years old with active or convalescent COVID-19. Specimen: peripheral blood. CDR3 protein: CASSRDRASGYTF. The DNA for the CDR3 is TGTGCCAGCAGTCGGGACAGGGCGTCCGGCTACACCTTC.